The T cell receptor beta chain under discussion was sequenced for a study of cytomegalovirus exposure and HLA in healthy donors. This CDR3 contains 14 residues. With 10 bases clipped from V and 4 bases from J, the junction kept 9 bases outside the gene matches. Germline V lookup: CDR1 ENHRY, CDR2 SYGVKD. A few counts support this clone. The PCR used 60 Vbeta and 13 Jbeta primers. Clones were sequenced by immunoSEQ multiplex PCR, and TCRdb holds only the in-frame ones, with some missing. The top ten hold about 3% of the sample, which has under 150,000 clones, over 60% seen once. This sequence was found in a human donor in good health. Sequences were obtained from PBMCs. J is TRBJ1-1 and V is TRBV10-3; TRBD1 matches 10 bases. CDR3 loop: CATCPGTGVTEAFF. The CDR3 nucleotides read TGTGCCACCTGCCCCGGGACAGGGGTCACTGAAGCTTTCTTT.